This T cell receptor beta chain comes out of a study of T cells in Graves' hyperthyroidism and ophthalmopathy. Study outcomes and limitations: A 13 V-J signature model discriminated ophthalmopathy versus stable hyperthyroidism.

This clonotype was counted many times. Its target is unknown. Template material for amplifying TCR beta CDR3 regions consisted of RNA transcripts. The HTBI primer set served for first-round RT-PCR of the TCR CDR3. TCRdb re-analysed the multiplex PCR reads in MiXCR, keeping a single row per CDR3 protein. The repertoire holds hundreds of thousands of distinct CDR3 sequences, approximately 25% seen once, with around 40% in the top ten. Sequences were obtained from blood. The receptor was isolated from a woman aged 35 to 49 with Graves' ophthalmopathy.

CDR3 coding DNA: TGTGCCAGCAGCCCTTTCACTAGCGGGAGGGCCGGGGAGACCCAGTACTTC. Amino acids: CASSPFTSGRAGETQYF. The chain uses TRBV28 and TRBJ2-5; 13 bases fit TRBD2. The CDR3 is made up of 17 amino acids. Germline V gene sequence: CDR1 MDHEN, CDR2 SYDVKM. J lost 5 bases, V lost 6 bases, and 12 bases had no gene match.